This TCR beta chain was identified in a study of T cells in localized non-small cell lung cancer (dated by TCRdb to the early 2020s). Describing the broader study: The study examined T cell repertoires in a few hundred patients with early-stage NSCLC and compared tumors with uninvolved tumor-adjacent lungs. All 240 or so NSCLC patients in the cohort were treatment-naive and had localized lung tumors that were resected. NSCLC patients had a mean age of approximately 72 years, and around 140 were male and 107 female. Results the study describes overall, beyond this receptor: Longer overall survival was associated with higher blood T cell density, whereas shorter survival was associated with higher adjacent-lung clonality. Since the design was exploratory, TCR variables were selected using unadjusted p-values with no false-discovery rate correction. Of the top 100 tumor clones, a median of approximately 60 were detected in paired uninvolved adjacent lung; around 27 were also among that lung's top 100. The highest T cell clonality was observed in uninvolved tumor-adjacent lung, where clonality exceeded that of tumor, suggesting that antigenic responses were more focused in uninvolved tumor-adjacent lung. Multi-region tumor sequencing was not performed, so intratumor heterogeneity could not be excluded.

The immunoSEQ Assay was used to sequence TCR beta CDR3 regions from DNA. The study's processing was this. T cell density was computed as TCR beta template counts normalized to usable DNA estimated by amplifying housekeeping genes. The preseqR package was used to estimate richness by extrapolating to 400,000 templates for PBMC samples and to 120,000 templates for tissue samples. Clonality was defined by subtracting Pielou's evenness from one. To identify tissue-enriched TCRs, differential abundance testing was run on productive amino-acid clonotypes with a minimum total count of 5 and an alpha of 0.1. The Jaccard Index and the Morisita Overlap Index were used to measure how much the repertoires overlapped between compartments. TCR beta CDR3s were clustered by GLIPH together with public tetramer-defined viral CDR3s, and at least three viral sequences plus V-gene enrichment were required for viral motifs. Drawn from immuneACCESS, this table holds only the in-frame rearrangements with V and J called that TCRdb kept. Clones are partly lost; checked studies trace under half to an unresolved V gene and leave the rest unexplained. V, J and clone size reflect that table, while D and trimming were determined from the DNA. For this sample there are 15,000 to 20,000 clones; around 83% appear just once. Just under 35% of the sample rests with the top ten.

Note on this clone: Its binding antigen is unknown. Base qualities were left out, and no much larger clone turns up one base away.

At diagnosis, peripheral blood, uninvolved tumor-adjacent lung and tumor were collected and were preserved as a mix of fresh-frozen and FFPE material. For TCR repertoire profiling, the blood samples were analyzed as peripheral blood mononuclear cells. The CDR3 contains 14 residues, cysteine and phenylalanine counted. The kept DNA is CDR3 alone, 42 bases in frame from the first base. As encoded in the germline V gene (reference sequence), CDR1 is MNHEY while CDR2 is SMNVEV. At the junction V is shortened by 3 bases and J by 5 bases, with 11 bases in between. The sequence links TRBV27 to TRBJ1-5; no D gene call is confident. Specimen: peripheral blood, collected before any cancer treatment. The origin of this receptor is a male donor aged 60 or over with stage III lung adenocarcinoma. CDR3 sequence: CASSFDGYYQPQHF. In nucleotide form, the sequence is TGTGCCAGCAGTTTCGATGGTTATTATCAGCCCCAGCATTTT.